This entry lists 29 T cell receptor beta chains sequenced from one sample in a study of cytomegalovirus exposure and HLA in healthy donors. PCR employed 60 Vbeta and 13 Jbeta primers. Using immunoSEQ multiplex PCR, the repertoire was profiled, and TCRdb retains in-frame clones only, with some absent. The sample contains around 180,000 clones, over 75% of which appear only once. Material for sequencing was PBMCs. These receptor sequences come from a woman in her 50s in good health and CMV-seronegative.

V usage is TRBV9 and J usage is TRBJ1-1; weak D call: TRBD1 (6 bases). The CDR3 has 15 residues. CDR1 and CDR2 (germline): SGDLS, YYNGEE. The V and J ends lost 0 bases and 2 bases respectively, with 11 bases between them. The CDR3, as DNA: TGTGCCAGCAGCGTAGAGGGGGACCCTAACACTGAAGCTTTCTTT. Residues: CASSVEGDPNTEAFF.

In this sample, this clone turned up a few times. The rearrangement uses TRBV5-6 and TRBJ2-3; 11 bases fit TRBD2. The CDR3 runs to 15 residues. CDR1 and CDR2 from the germline V gene are SGHDT and YYEEEE. Trimming at V came to 3 bases and at J to 2 bases, leaving 2 bases not matched to a gene. The CDR3 here is CASSSLAGVTDTQYF. The CDR3 DNA is TGTGCCAGCAGCTCACTAGCGGGGGTCACAGATACGCAGTATTTT.

The chain joins TRBV10-3 to TRBJ1-3; perhaps TRBD1 as D (6 bases). Trimming removed 3 bases at V and 0 bases at J, with 12 bases between. This CDR3 spans 16 amino acids. Looked up from germline, CDR1 is ENHRY and CDR2 is SYGVKD. The CDR3 coding sequence is TGTGCCATCAGTGAAACAGGGATCAGCTCTGGAAACACCATATATTTT. It codes for CAISETGISSGNTIYF.

The gene calls are TRBV6-6 and TRBJ2-7; D remains ambiguous. Trimming took off 6 bases at V and 10 bases at J, with 13 bases between the two ends. Germline lookup yields CDR1 MNHNY and CDR2 SVGAGI (reference sequence). The length of the CDR3 is 11 residues. The DNA for the CDR3 is TGTGCCAGCAGCATAAGAGAGGTACAGTACTTC. Protein: CASSIREVQYF.

This sequence joins TRBV25-1 and TRBJ2-1; 11 positions match TRBD2. The V segment lost 3 bases and the J segment 7 bases; nucleotides outside the gene matches: 8. The CDR3 consists of 16 residues. Germline values: CDR1 MGHDK, CDR2 SYGVNS. Written as DNA, the CDR3 is TGTGCCAGCAGTGATGGTTTAGCGGGAGGGCCTAATGAGCAGTTCTTC. Amino acid sequence: CASSDGLAGGPNEQFF. Drawing the rest from reference TRBV25-1 and TRBJ2-1, the complete variable domain is EADIYQTPRYLVIGTGKKITLECSQTMGHDKMYWYQQDPGMELHLIHYSYGVNSTEKGDLSSESTVSRIRTEHFPLTLESARPSHTSQYLCASSDGLAGGPNEQFFGPGTRLTVL.

This clone was detected once. The chain recombines TRBV28 with TRBJ1-1, with D unclear. Germline CDR1 reads MDHEN; CDR2 reads SYDVKM. Trimming cost V 2 bases and J 0 bases, with 7 bases left between them. The CDR3 is made up of 14 amino acids. The CDR3 is CASSLKQMNTEAFF. The DNA of the CDR3 is TGTGCCAGCAGTTTAAAACAGATGAACACTGAAGCTTTCTTT.

V usage is TRBV7-9 and J usage is TRBJ2-3; TRBD1 might be the D (5 bases). The CDR3 spans 17 residues. The germline CDR1 and CDR2 sequences are SEHNR and FQNEAQ (reference sequence). Between the trimmed V and J ends, which lost 5 bases and 2 bases, there was a span of 20 bases. The CDR3 region is CASSPQAGQGPTDTQYF. CDR3 DNA: TGTGCCAGCAGCCCTCAAGCTGGGCAGGGCCCCACAGATACGCAGTATTTT.

This clone was observed a few times. CDR3 bases: TGCGCCAGCAGCCAAGATCCCCAGACAGGGAGCGGGAATTCACCCCTCCACTTT. It translates to CASSQDPQTGSGNSPLHF. V usage is TRBV4-3 and J usage is TRBJ1-6, with 7 bases fitting TRBD1. Germline V lookup: CDR1 LGHNA, CDR2 YSLEER. The CDR3 consists of 18 residues. Trimming cost V 0 bases and J 7 bases; bases outside gene matches: 12.

J is TRBJ2-7 and V is TRBV6-1; TRBD2 agrees at 13 bases. The CDR3 covers 16 residues. J lost 4 bases, V lost 2 bases, and 5 bases had no gene match. CDR1 and CDR2 (germline): MNHNS, SASEGT. CDR3 amino acids: CASSELWGLAGYEQYF. Here the CDR3 DNA reads TGTGCCAGCAGTGAACTCTGGGGACTAGCGGGATACGAGCAGTACTTC.

The genes are TRBV2 and TRBJ2-7; 12 bases are shared with TRBD1. Germline CDR1 is SNHLY and CDR2 is FYNNEI. The CDR3 runs to 16 residues. Trimming cost V 7 bases and J 6 bases; bases outside gene matches: 13. CDR3: CASTHLRGQGAPEQYF. The CDR3 coding sequence is TGTGCCAGCACCCACCTCCGGGGACAGGGGGCGCCCGAGCAGTACTTC. Looking up the rest from reference TRBV2 and TRBJ2-7 gives the full variable domain: EPEVTQTPSHQVTQMGQEVILRCVPISNHLYFYWYRQILGQKVEFLVSFYNNEISEKSEIFDDQFSVERPDGSNFTLKIRSTKLEDSAMYFCASTHLRGQGAPEQYFGPGTRLTVT.

The chain employs TRBV10-1 and TRBJ1-4; D gene ambiguous. From germline, CDR1 is WNHNN and CDR2 SYGVQD (reference sequence). The CDR3 consists of 11 residues. The germline V and J ends were trimmed by 2 bases and 10 bases, with 5 bases remaining between them. CDR3 amino acids: CASSEGGKLFF. The CDR3 nucleotides read TGCGCCAGCAGTGAGGGCGGAAAACTGTTTTTT.

The chain combines TRBV5-6 with TRBJ1-2; 8 positions match TRBD1. J was trimmed by 6 bases and V by 3 bases; bases with no gene match: 4. The CDR3 has 13 residues. Germline V gives CDR1 SGHDT, CDR2 YYEEEE. CDR3 sequence (DNA): TGTGCCAGCAGCTCGACAGGGGTGGATGGCTACACCTTC. Translation: CASSSTGVDGYTF.

This clone turned up a few times. The chain recombines TRBV6-5 with TRBJ1-1, with 10 bases lining up with TRBD1. The CDR3 length is 15 residues. V lost 8 bases and J lost 5; bases outside the gene matches: 11. Germline loops: CDR1 MNHEY, CDR2 SVGAGI. CDR3 amino acids: CASSRQGARRTEAFF. CDR3 DNA: TGTGCCAGCTCGAGACAGGGGGCAAGGAGAACTGAAGCTTTCTTT.

Only a few counts were recorded for this clone. The V gene is TRBV27, the J gene TRBJ1-3; the D is unclear. This CDR3 has 18 amino acids. V was pared by 0 bases and J by 4 bases, with 19 bases between. From germline, CDR1 is MNHEY and CDR2 SMNVEV (reference sequence). CDR3 amino acids: CASSLSGLPGLTGNTIYF. The DNA for the CDR3 is TGTGCCAGCAGTTTATCGGGCCTTCCTGGCCTAACCGGAAACACCATATATTTT.

V usage is TRBV10-3 and J usage is TRBJ1-2; 8 nucleotides line up with TRBD1. CDR1 and CDR2 from the germline V gene are ENHRY and SYGVKD. Trimming removed 5 bases from V and 4 bases from J; junction bases left unmatched: 3. The length of the CDR3 is 13 residues. In DNA, the CDR3 is TGTGCCATCAGTCCAGGACAGGGCTATGGCTACACCTTC. It is translated as CAISPGQGYGYTF.

In DNA, the CDR3 is TGTGCCAGCAGCCCCACAGGGGGCCACACCGGGGAGCTGTTTTTT. As protein: CASSPTGGHTGELFF. The gene calls are TRBV7-9 and TRBJ2-2; 9 bases fit TRBD1. Trimming removed 5 bases from V and 3 bases from J; junction bases left unmatched: 4. This CDR3 has 15 amino acids. Per the germline V gene, CDR1 is SEHNR and CDR2 is FQNEAQ (reference sequence). The full variable domain, with the rest looked up from reference TRBV7-9 and TRBJ2-2, is DTGVSQNPRHKITKRGQNVTFRCDPISEHNRLYWYRQTLGQGPEFLTYFQNEAQLEKSRLLSDRFSAERPKGSFSTLEIQRTEQGDSAMYLCASSPTGGHTGELFFGEGSRLTVL.

The genes are TRBV7-6 and TRBJ2-1; no firm D call. Germline CDR1 reads SGHVS; CDR2 reads FNYEAQ. The germline V and J ends were trimmed by 2 bases and 10 bases, with 6 bases remaining between them. This CDR3 is built from 11 residues. The DNA for the CDR3 is TGTGCCAGCAGCTTACAAATCGAGCAGTTCTTC. This codes for CASSLQIEQFF.

Concerning this clone itself: This sample also contains other DNA sequences that code for the same CDR3. The gene calls are TRBV19 and TRBJ2-7; TRBD1 aligns across 9 bases. With 3 bases clipped from V and 4 bases from J, the junction kept 10 bases outside the gene matches. Germline V lookup: CDR1 LNHDA, CDR2 SQIVND (reference sequence). This CDR3 is 16 amino acids long. CDR3 sequence (DNA): TGTGCCAGTAGTATCTTACCGGGACAGGGAGCGTACGAGCAGTACTTC. Translated: CASSILPGQGAYEQYF.

The V and J genes are TRBV18 and TRBJ2-1; D possibly corresponds to TRBD2 (5 bases). Trimming took 6 bases from V and 3 from J, leaving 15 bases between them. CDR1 is KGHSH, CDR2 LQKENI, per germline. CDR3 length equals 15 residues. CDR3 amino acids: CASSPAGNNYNEQFF. The CDR3 DNA is TGTGCCAGCTCCCCGGCCGGGAATAACTACAATGAGCAGTTCTTC.

V usage is TRBV28 and J usage is TRBJ1-5; D is undetermined. CDR1 and CDR2 (germline): MDHEN, SYDVKM. V lost 2 bases, J lost 6 bases, and 8 bases lay in between. This CDR3 comprises 13 residues. In DNA, the CDR3 is TGTGCCAGCAGTTTAGGAGGGAGTCAGCCCCAGCATTTT. Its translation is CASSLGGSQPQHF.

The rearrangement joins TRBV30 to TRBJ1-1, with TRBD1 matching over 8 bases. J gave up 3 bases and V 2 bases, and 2 bases lay outside the gene matches. The CDR3 is 13 residues long. Per the germline V gene, CDR1 is GTSNPN and CDR2 is SVGIG (reference sequence). DNA of the CDR3: TGTGCCTGGAGTACACAGGGGGACACTGAAGCTTTCTTT. Amino acids: CAWSTQGDTEAFF.

The rearrangement joins TRBV18 to TRBJ1-4; 7 bases match TRBD1. J lost 0 bases, V lost 1 base, and 11 bases had no gene match. The CDR3 runs to 19 residues. The V gene's germline CDR1 is KGHSH and CDR2 LQKENI. This CDR3 reads CASSPRGLGTVATNEKLFF. Written as DNA, the CDR3 is TGTGCCAGCTCACCACGCGGACTTGGGACAGTAGCAACTAATGAAAAACTGTTTTTT. Variable domain in full (rest from reference TRBV18 and TRBJ1-4): NAGVMQNPRHLVRRRGQEARLRCSPMKGHSHVYWYRQLPEEGLKFMVYLQKENIIDESGMPKERFSAEFPKEGPSILRIQQVVRGDSAAYFCASSPRGLGTVATNEKLFFGSGTQLSVL.

About this clone: Other DNA sequences in the same sample also yield this CDR3. The chain combines TRBV2 with TRBJ2-3, with D hard to call. The length of the CDR3 is 13 residues. From germline, CDR1 is SNHLY and CDR2 FYNNEI. V was pared by 2 bases and J by 2 bases, with 5 bases between. The CDR3 nucleotides are TGTGCCAGCAGTGAACTAGACACAGATACGCAGTATTTT. Encoded protein: CASSELDTDTQYF.

This sequence joins TRBV28 and TRBJ2-5, with 9 bases identical to TRBD1. The CDR3 spans 16 residues. Germline V gives CDR1 MDHEN, CDR2 SYDVKM. V gave up 1 base and J gave up 2 bases; unmatched junction bases: 5. The CDR3: CASSLFGQGTQETQYF. The CDR3 DNA sequence: TGTGCCAGCAGTTTATTCGGACAGGGGACACAAGAGACCCAGTACTTC.

CDR3: CASSLHGGAPEQFF. As DNA, the CDR3 is TGTGCCAGCAGTTTACACGGGGGGGCTCCTGAGCAGTTCTTC. The V gene is TRBV27, the J gene TRBJ2-1, with 8 bases that match TRBD2. The ends lost 2 bases at V and 9 bases at J; junction bases unmatched: 6. The CDR3 is made up of 14 amino acids. Germline values: CDR1 MNHEY, CDR2 SMNVEV (reference sequence).

The chain uses TRBV27 and TRBJ2-7, with 8 bases matching TRBD2. In germline, CDR1 is MNHEY, CDR2 SMNVEV (reference sequence). Trimming took 4 bases from V and 5 from J; bases not matched to a gene: 13. The CDR3 is 16 residues long. The CDR3 nucleotides are TGTGCCAGCAGTTCCTCAAGGAGTAGCGGGATCCACGAGCAGTACTTC. Its translation is CASSSSRSSGIHEQYF.

The count of this clone is one. The chain uses TRBV30 and TRBJ2-4; 7 bases map to TRBD2. J was trimmed by 7 bases and V by 7 bases; bases with no gene match: 10. The length of the CDR3 is 13 residues. Per the germline V gene, CDR1 is GTSNPN and CDR2 is SVGIG (reference sequence). The CDR3 loop reads CALSPREGNIQYF. For the CDR3, the DNA is TGTGCCTTGTCCCCCAGGGAGGGGAACATTCAGTACTTC.

The chain couples TRBV5-8 to TRBJ1-4; D unresolved. The length of the CDR3 is 16 residues. CDR1 and CDR2 (germline): SGHTS, YDEGEE. The ends were cut back, 7 bases at V and 7 bases at J, with 23 bases in the middle. The CDR3 here is CASCGTLPETAEKLFF. The CDR3 DNA is TGTGCCAGCTGCGGCACTCTACCAGAAACCGCTGAAAAACTGTTTTTT.

CDR3 in amino acids: CASSSGQLGSYEQYF. The CDR3 coding sequence is TGTGCCAGCAGTTCAGGACAGTTGGGCTCCTACGAGCAGTACTTC. This rearrangement joins TRBV28 to TRBJ2-5, with a weak D call TRBD1 (6 bases). The J call may be mistaken, given a closer DNA end match to TRBJ2-7. Germline V gene data show CDR1 as MDHEN and CDR2 as SYDVKM. The CDR3 covers 15 residues.